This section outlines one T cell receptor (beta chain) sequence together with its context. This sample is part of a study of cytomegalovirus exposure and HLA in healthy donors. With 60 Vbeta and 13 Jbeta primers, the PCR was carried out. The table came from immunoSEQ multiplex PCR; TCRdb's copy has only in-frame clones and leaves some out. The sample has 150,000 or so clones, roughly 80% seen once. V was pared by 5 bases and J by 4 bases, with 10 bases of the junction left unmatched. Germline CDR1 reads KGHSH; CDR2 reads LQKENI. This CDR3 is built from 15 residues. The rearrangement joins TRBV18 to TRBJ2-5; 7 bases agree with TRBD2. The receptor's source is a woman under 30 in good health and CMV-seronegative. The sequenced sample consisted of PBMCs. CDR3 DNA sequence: TGTGCCAGCTCATTATTGAGCGGGAAGGGAGAGACCCAGTACTTC. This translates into CASSLLSGKGETQYF.